A selection of T cell receptor beta chains follows, all from one sample in a study of T cell responses to AZD1222 COVID-19 vaccine. Assay used: immunoSEQ multiplex PCR; TCRdb lists only in-frame clones, some missing. The table shows fewer than 110,000 clones, with around 92% occurring only once. This specimen was peripheral blood, taken 28 days after the second AZD1222 dose. Receptors originate from an adult who received the AZD1222 COVID-19 vaccine. CDR3s include the opening cysteine and the closing phenylalanine or tryptophan. A D gene is named only where the DNA matches it firmly. A clone size is listed for some rows: how often the clone was seen (once, few, many), or a class if it is expanded.

cdr3_nt,cdr3_aa,d_call,v_call,j_call,clone_size
TGTGCCAGCAGCGTAGTCGGGGATTCTAACTATGGCTACACCTTC,CASSVVGDSNYGYTF,-,TRBV9,TRBJ1-2,once
TGTGCCAGCAGCTTAGCGGTTAGCGGGAGGGCGGACTTCACCGGGGAGCTGTTTTTT,CASSLAVSGRADFTGELFF,TRBD2,TRBV7-2,TRBJ2-2,-
TGTGCCAGCAGCTTAGGGGGGACAGGGAACGAGCAGTACTTC,CASSLGGTGNEQYF,TRBD1,TRBV7-9,TRBJ2-7,-
TGTGCCAGCAGCACCACTCCGACAGGGTCGGGCACCGGGGAGCTGTTTTTT,CASSTTPTGSGTGELFF,TRBD1,TRBV5-5,TRBJ2-2,-
TGTGCCAGCAGACGCTCTAGCGGGATTTACAATGAGCAGTTCTTC,CASRRSSGIYNEQFF,TRBD2,TRBV6-5,TRBJ2-1,-
TGTGCCAGCAGATACAGAGTGAACACTGAAGCTTTCTTT,CASRYRVNTEAFF,-,TRBV6-5,TRBJ1-1,-
TGTGCCATCAGTTTAGGACAGGGTGAGACCCAGTACTTC,CAISLGQGETQYF,TRBD1,TRBV10-3,TRBJ2-5,-
TGCGCCAGCTCCCTCGGGGGGGCTAAGGGAAACACTGAAGCTTTCTTT,CASSLGGAKGNTEAFF,-,TRBV5-1,TRBJ1-1,-
TGTGCCAGCAGCACCCGGGACTACTTAGGGGAGACCCAGTACTTC,CASSTRDYLGETQYF,TRBD2,TRBV9,TRBJ2-5,once
TGCGCCAGCACCATGGTGGGGCAGGGCGCAGATACGCAGTATTTT,CASTMVGQGADTQYF,-,TRBV5-1,TRBJ2-3,-
TGTGCCAGCAGCCAATCTGCGGGAGCCAACGAGCAGTACTTC,CASSQSAGANEQYF,TRBD2,TRBV16,TRBJ2-7,-
TGTGCCAGCAGCTTGGTGCAGGGGGCAGACATGAACACTGAAGCTTTCTTT,CASSLVQGADMNTEAFF,TRBD1,TRBV5-6,TRBJ1-1,-
TGTGCCAGTAAGACCGAACAGGGGTACTTGGTTTCACCCCTCCACTTT,CASKTEQGYLVSPLHF,TRBD1,TRBV19,TRBJ1-6,-
TGTGCCAGCAGCAGGACTAGCGGGAGTAACAATGAGCAGTTCTTC,CASSRTSGSNNEQFF,TRBD2,TRBV5-4,TRBJ2-1,-
TGTGCCACCAGTGATTTGAGCGCCAATTCACCCCTCCACTTT,CATSDLSANSPLHF,-,TRBV24-1,TRBJ1-6,-
TGTGCCACCAGTGACGGGGGACAGGGGGACGAGCAGTACTTC,CATSDGGQGDEQYF,TRBD1,TRBV24-1,TRBJ2-7,-
TGTGCCAGCAGTTCCCGGGACAGGGGAATAGCAGATACGCAGTATTTT,CASSSRDRGIADTQYF,TRBD1,TRBV6-2/TRBV6-3,TRBJ2-3,-
TGCAGCGTTGAAGGCCGCCAAGAGACCCAGTACTTC,CSVEGRQETQYF,-,TRBV29-1,TRBJ2-5,-
TGTGCCAGTAGTATTGCGGGCATGGTCACTGAAGCTTTCTTT,CASSIAGMVTEAFF,-,TRBV19,TRBJ1-1,once
TGCGCCAGCAGCCAAGATTGGACTAGCCTTGAGCGGTTCTTC,CASSQDWTSLERFF,TRBD2,TRBV4-3,TRBJ2-1,few
TGTGCCAGCAGCCAAGGACAGGTCGGGTCCTACAATGAGCAGTTCTTC,CASSQGQVGSYNEQFF,-,TRBV4-2,TRBJ2-1,-
TGTGCCAGCAGCCAAGATTCCAGTCAGCCCCAGCATTTT,CASSQDSSQPQHF,-,TRBV14,TRBJ1-5,-
TGTGCCAGCAGTGAGGTCAGGCCATATGGCTACACCTTC,CASSEVRPYGYTF,-,TRBV6-1,TRBJ1-2,-
TGTGCCAGTACCCCCTCACTAGCGAACTACGAGCAGTACTTC,CASTPSLANYEQYF,TRBD2,TRBV19,TRBJ2-7,-
TGTGCCAGCAGGGGGGGGAATCAGCCCCAGCATTTT,CASRGGNQPQHF,-,TRBV6-5,TRBJ1-5,-
TGTGCCACCAGTCTTCTCTCTGGAAACACCATATATTTT,CATSLLSGNTIYF,-,TRBV24-1,TRBJ1-3,-
TGTGCCAGCAGTGACACCGTACAGGGTGTTAATGGCTACACCTTC,CASSDTVQGVNGYTF,-,TRBV6-4,TRBJ1-2,-
TGTGCCAGCTCACCACAGGCAGGGGAAGCGCCCCAGCATTTT,CASSPQAGEAPQHF,-,TRBV18,TRBJ1-5,-
TGTGCCAGCATCCCGGGACAGGGGGCCGGTGGCTACACCTTC,CASIPGQGAGGYTF,TRBD1,TRBV28,TRBJ1-2,once
TGTGCCAGCAGTTTTTCTGGGGTAGCTGGCGAGCAGTACTTC,CASSFSGVAGEQYF,-,TRBV27,TRBJ2-7,-
TGTGCCAGCAGCTTCCCCCCGGGACAGGGGCACGAGCAGTACTTC,CASSFPPGQGHEQYF,TRBD1,TRBV7-6,TRBJ2-7,-
TGTGCCAGCAGCCCCACGACCCCCGCCCCCCGGCGAGTGAACACTGAAGCTTTCTTT,CASSPTTPAPRRVNTEAFF,-,TRBV7-8,TRBJ1-1,-
TGTGCCAGCAGCGTAGGAGCTCCCTCCCAAGCGCAGTATTTT,CASSVGAPSQAQYF,-,TRBV9,TRBJ2-3,-
TGTGCCAGTAGAAGGAGGACCGCGCGGGATACGCAGTATTTT,CASRRRTARDTQYF,-,TRBV19,TRBJ2-3,once
TGTGCCAGCAGCTTAGCGCCTGGGACAGGCAATTCACCCCTCCACTTT,CASSLAPGTGNSPLHF,TRBD1,TRBV7-9,TRBJ1-6,once
TGTGCCAGCAGGGGACTAGCGGGAGGAAATGAGCAGTTCTTC,CASRGLAGGNEQFF,TRBD2,TRBV27,TRBJ2-1,-
TGCGCCAGCAGTTACGGACTAGCGGGGTTCACAGATACGCAGTATTTT,CASSYGLAGFTDTQYF,TRBD2,TRBV5-1,TRBJ2-3,few
TGTGCCAGCTCTCGGGACAGGGGGTTTGCGAACACTGAAGCTTTCTTT,CASSRDRGFANTEAFF,TRBD1,TRBV18,TRBJ1-1,-
TGTGCCAGTCAGGGACAGGGCCGATCGCCCCTCCACTTT,CASQGQGRSPLHF,TRBD1,TRBV19,TRBJ1-6,once
TGTGCCAGTAGTTCAGGGGGCGAGCAGTACTTC,CASSSGGEQYF,TRBD1,TRBV19,TRBJ2-7,-